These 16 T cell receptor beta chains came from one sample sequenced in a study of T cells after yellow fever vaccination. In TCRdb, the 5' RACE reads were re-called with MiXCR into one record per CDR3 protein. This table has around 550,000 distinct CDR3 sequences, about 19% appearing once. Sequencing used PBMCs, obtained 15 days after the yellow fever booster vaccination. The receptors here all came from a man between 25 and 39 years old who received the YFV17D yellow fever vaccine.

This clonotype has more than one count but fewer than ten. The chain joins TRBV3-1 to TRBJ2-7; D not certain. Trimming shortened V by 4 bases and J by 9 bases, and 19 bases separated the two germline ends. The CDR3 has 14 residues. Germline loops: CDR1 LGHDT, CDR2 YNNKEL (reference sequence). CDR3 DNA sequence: TGTGCCAGCAGCCGGGCGGCCTCAACCACGACGCAGTACTTC. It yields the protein CASSRAASTTTQYF.

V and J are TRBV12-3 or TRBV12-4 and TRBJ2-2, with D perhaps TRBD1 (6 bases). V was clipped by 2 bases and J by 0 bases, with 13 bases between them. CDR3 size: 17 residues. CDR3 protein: CASSLRLGAANTGELFF. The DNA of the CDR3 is TGTGCCAGCAGTTTACGGTTGGGGGCTGCGAACACCGGGGAGCTGTTTTTT.

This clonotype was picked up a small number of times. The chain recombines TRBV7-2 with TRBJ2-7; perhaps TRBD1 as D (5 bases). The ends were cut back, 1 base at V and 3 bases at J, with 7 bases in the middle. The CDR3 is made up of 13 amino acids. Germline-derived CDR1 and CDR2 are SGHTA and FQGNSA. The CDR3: CASSLGQIYEQYF. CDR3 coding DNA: TGTGCCAGCAGCTTAGGACAGATCTACGAGCAGTACTTC.

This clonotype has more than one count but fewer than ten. CDR3 nucleotides: TGTGCCAGCACCGGGGCCGGTGGGACCCTCCACTTT. Encoded protein: CASTGAGGTLHF. The rearrangement uses TRBV7-3 and TRBJ1-6; possible D gene TRBD1, 5 bases. The CDR3 runs to 12 residues. Trimming took 7 bases from V and 14 from J, leaving 15 bases between them. Germline CDR1 SGHTA, CDR2 FQGTGA.

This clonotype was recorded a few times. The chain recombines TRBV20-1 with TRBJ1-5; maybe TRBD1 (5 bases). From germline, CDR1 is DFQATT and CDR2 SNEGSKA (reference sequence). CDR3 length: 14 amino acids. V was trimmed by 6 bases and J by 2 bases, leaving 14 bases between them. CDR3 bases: TGCAGTGCCCTTCCTTGGGGCGGCAATCAGCCCCAGCATTTT. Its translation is CSALPWGGNQPQHF.

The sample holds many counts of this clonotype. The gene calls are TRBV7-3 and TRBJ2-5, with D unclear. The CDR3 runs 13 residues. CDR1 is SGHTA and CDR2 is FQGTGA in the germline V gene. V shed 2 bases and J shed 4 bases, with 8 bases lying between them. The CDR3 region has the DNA TGTGCCAGCAGCTTATCCGGCCCAGAGACCCAGTACTTC. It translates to CASSLSGPETQYF.

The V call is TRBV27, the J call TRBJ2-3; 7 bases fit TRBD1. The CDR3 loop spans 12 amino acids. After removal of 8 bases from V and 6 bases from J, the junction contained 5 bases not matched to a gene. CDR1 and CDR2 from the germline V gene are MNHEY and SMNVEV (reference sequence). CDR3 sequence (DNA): TGTGCCAGCGGCGACAGGGCTGATACGCAGTATTTT. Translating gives CASGDRADTQYF.

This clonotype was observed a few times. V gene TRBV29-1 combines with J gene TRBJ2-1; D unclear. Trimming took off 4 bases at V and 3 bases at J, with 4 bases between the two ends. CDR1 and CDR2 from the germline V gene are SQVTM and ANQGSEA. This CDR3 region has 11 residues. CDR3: CSVVSYNEQFF. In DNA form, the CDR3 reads TGCAGCGTTGTCAGCTACAATGAGCAGTTCTTC.

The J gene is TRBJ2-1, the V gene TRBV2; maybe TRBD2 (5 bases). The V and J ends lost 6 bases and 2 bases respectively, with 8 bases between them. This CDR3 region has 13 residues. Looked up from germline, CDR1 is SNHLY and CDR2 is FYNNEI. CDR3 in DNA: TGTGCCAGCAGGTCTAGCCCCTACAATGAGCAGTTCTTC. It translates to CASRSSPYNEQFF.

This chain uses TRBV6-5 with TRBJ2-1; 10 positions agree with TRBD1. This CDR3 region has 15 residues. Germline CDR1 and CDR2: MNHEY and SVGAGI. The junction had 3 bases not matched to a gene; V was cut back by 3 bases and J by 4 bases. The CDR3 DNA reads TGTGCCAGCAGTTATCGGACAGGGGGGTACAATGAGCAGTTCTTC. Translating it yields CASSYRTGGYNEQFF.

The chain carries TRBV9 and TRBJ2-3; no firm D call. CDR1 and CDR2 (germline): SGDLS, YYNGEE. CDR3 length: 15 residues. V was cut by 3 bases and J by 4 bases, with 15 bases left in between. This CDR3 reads CASSDRAAVADTQYF. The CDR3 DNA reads TGTGCCAGCAGCGACCGGGCGGCCGTGGCAGATACGCAGTATTTT. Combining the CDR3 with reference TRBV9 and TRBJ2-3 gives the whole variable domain DSGVTQTPKHLITATGQRVTLRCSPRSGDLSVYWYQQSLDQGLQFLIQYYNGEERAKGNILERFSAQQFPDLHSELNLSSLELGDSALYFCASSDRAAVADTQYFGPGTRLTVL.

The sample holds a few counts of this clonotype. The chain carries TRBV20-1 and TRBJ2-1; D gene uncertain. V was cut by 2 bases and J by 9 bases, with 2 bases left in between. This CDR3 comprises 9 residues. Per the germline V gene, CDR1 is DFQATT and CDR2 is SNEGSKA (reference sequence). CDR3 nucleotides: TGCAGTGCTAGACGTGAGCAGTTCTTC. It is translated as CSARREQFF.

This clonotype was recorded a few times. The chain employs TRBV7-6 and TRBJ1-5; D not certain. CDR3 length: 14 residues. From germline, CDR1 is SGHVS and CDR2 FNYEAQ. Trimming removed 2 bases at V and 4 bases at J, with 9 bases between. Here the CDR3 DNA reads TGTGCCAGCAGCTTAAACCAGTATAATCAGCCCCAGCATTTT. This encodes CASSLNQYNQPQHF.

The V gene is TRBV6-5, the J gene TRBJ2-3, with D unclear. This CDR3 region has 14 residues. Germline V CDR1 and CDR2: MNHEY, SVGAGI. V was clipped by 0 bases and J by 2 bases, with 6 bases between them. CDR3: CASSYSRFTDTQYF. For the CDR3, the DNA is TGTGCCAGCAGTTACTCGAGGTTCACAGATACGCAGTATTTT.

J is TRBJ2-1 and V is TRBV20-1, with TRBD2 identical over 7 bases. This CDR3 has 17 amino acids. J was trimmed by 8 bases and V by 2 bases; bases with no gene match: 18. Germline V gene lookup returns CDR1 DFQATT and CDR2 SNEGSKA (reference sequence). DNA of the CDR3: TGCAGTGCTAGAAACCCCCTCGGGGCGGGAGTGTTCTATGAGCAGTTCTTC. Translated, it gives CSARNPLGAGVFYEQFF.

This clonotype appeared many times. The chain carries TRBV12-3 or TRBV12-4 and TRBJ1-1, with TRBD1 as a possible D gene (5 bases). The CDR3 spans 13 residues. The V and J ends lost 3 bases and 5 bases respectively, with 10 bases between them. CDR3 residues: CASSLLGVTEAFF. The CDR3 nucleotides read TGTGCCAGCAGTTTGCTGGGGGTGACTGAAGCTTTCTTT.